These 18 T cell receptor beta chains were sequenced from one sample in a study of radiation and T cells in renal cell carcinoma. The time point: blood 4 weeks post-SBRT, at nephrectomy. As to treatment: 15 Gy SBRT to primary tumor, nephrectomy 4 weeks later. Profiled with immunoSEQ multiplex PCR; TCRdb holds only in-frame clones, not every one. The sample yields around 77,000 clones, less than 85% seen once. The material was blood, obtained from a patient whose treatment included radiotherapy and nephrectomy. Source of these receptors: a woman between 55 and 75 years old with renal cell carcinoma.

The genes are TRBV6-4 and TRBJ1-4; D gene ambiguous. Germline-derived CDR1 and CDR2 are MRHNA and SNTAGT. Deletions cut 0 bases from V and 8 bases from J, with 13 bases between. CDR3 length: 15 amino acids. Written as DNA, the CDR3 is TGTGCCAGCAGTGACTCCGGGGTCTCGGGGGAAAAACTGTTTTTT. Protein: CASSDSGVSGEKLFF.

The genes are TRBV5-1 and TRBJ2-2; D gene ambiguous. CDR1 and CDR2 from the germline V gene are SGHRS and YFSETQ. The CDR3 has 13 residues. V was cut by 0 bases and J by 11 bases, with 11 bases left in between. The CDR3 DNA reads TGCGCCAGCAGCTTGGGAGTGGATCTAGAGCTGTTTTTT. This gives the protein CASSLGVDLELFF.

The CDR3 here is CASSRVGGNSGNTIYF. CDR3 in DNA: TGTGCCAGTAGTCGAGTAGGAGGCAACTCTGGAAACACCATATATTTT. V is TRBV19 and J is TRBJ1-3; unclear D gene. This CDR3 comprises 16 residues. The germline gives CDR1 LNHDA, CDR2 SQIVND (reference sequence). With 5 bases removed from V and 0 bases from J, the gap between germline ends came to 14 bases.

The gene calls are TRBV7-3 and TRBJ1-5; 7 bases line up with TRBD1. The CDR3 loop spans 15 amino acids. Germline CDR1 and CDR2: SGHTA and FQGTGA. The J segment lost 5 bases and the V segment lost 5 bases, leaving 9 bases of the junction unmatched. The CDR3, as DNA: TGTGCCAGCAGCCTTGCCGGGACAGCAGATCAGCCCCAGCATTTT. Residues: CASSLAGTADQPQHF. Filled out from reference TRBV7-3 and TRBJ1-5, the complete variable domain reads GAGVSQTPSNKVTEKGKYVELRCDPISGHTALYWYRQSLGQGPEFLIYFQGTGAADDSGLPNDRFFAVRPEGSVSTLKIQRTERGDSAVYLCASSLAGTADQPQHFGDGTRLSIL.

The V call is TRBV30, the J call TRBJ1-3; 8 positions agree with TRBD1. The J segment lost 4 bases and the V segment lost 5 bases, leaving 13 bases of the junction unmatched. This CDR3 is built from 16 residues. The germline V gene has CDR1 GTSNPN and CDR2 SVGIG (reference sequence). CDR3 sequence reads: CAWRLPDRGSGNTIYF. As DNA, the CDR3 is TGTGCCTGGCGCTTACCCGACAGGGGATCCGGAAACACCATATATTTT.

This clone was detected only once. The genes are TRBV5-1 and TRBJ2-1; TRBD2 matches at 11 bases. The J segment lost 0 bases and the V segment lost 0 bases, leaving 5 bases of the junction unmatched. From germline, CDR1 is SGHRS and CDR2 YFSETQ. CDR3 length: 18 residues. The CDR3 coding sequence is TGCGCCAGCAGCTTGGTTAGCGGGGGGGCCCGCTCCTACAATGAGCAGTTCTTC. This translates into CASSLVSGGARSYNEQFF.

This clone was observed a single time. The chain joins TRBV29-1 to TRBJ1-2; 7 nucleotides match TRBD1. This CDR3 region has 13 residues. J was trimmed by 4 bases and V by 5 bases; bases with no gene match: 7. CDR1 is SQVTM and CDR2 is ANQGSEA in the germline V gene. The CDR3 reads CSVRQGPSYGYTF. The CDR3 nucleotides read TGCAGCGTTCGACAGGGCCCCAGCTATGGCTACACCTTC.

This chain uses TRBV6-6 with TRBJ1-2, with D possibly being TRBD1 (5 bases). Trimming removed 11 bases from V and 0 bases from J, with 10 bases in between. Germline V lookup: CDR1 MNHNY, CDR2 SVGAGI (reference sequence). The CDR3 totals 12 residues. As DNA, the CDR3 is TGTGCCGGGGGGTCCCCTAACTATGGCTACACCTTC. Protein: CAGGSPNYGYTF.

The gene calls are TRBV6-1 and TRBJ1-1, with D perhaps matching TRBD1 (5 bases). V was clipped by 7 bases and J by 6 bases, with 12 bases between them. Germline assignment: CDR1 MNHNS and CDR2 SASEGT. This CDR3 contains 12 residues. The CDR3 region is CASKGGDPEAFF. CDR3 coding DNA: TGTGCCAGCAAAGGCGGGGACCCTGAAGCTTTCTTT.

The chain recombines TRBV5-6 with TRBJ1-6; weak D call: TRBD1 (5 bases). Per germline, CDR1 SGHDT and CDR2 YYEEEE. The length of the CDR3 is 16 residues. The ends were cut back, 1 base at V and 6 bases at J, with 14 bases in the middle. In DNA form, the CDR3 reads TGTGCCAGCAGCTTGAGGGCGGGGACGGTTAATTCACCCCTCCACTTT. Its translation is CASSLRAGTVNSPLHF.

CDR3 coding DNA: TGTGCCAGCAGCCTTCTTAAGGGGGACAGGCGAAACACCATATATTTT. As protein: CASSLLKGDRRNTIYF. The rearrangement links TRBV13 to TRBJ1-3; 8 bases fit TRBD1. The length of the CDR3 is 16 residues. V trimming: 5 bases; J trimming: 5 bases; junction bases outside the gene matches: 11. Germline V gene lookup returns CDR1 PRHDT and CDR2 FYEKMQ (reference sequence).

The rearrangement uses TRBV6-1 and TRBJ2-4, with a tentative D call TRBD1 (6 bases). Germline values: CDR1 MNHNS, CDR2 SASEGT. The V and J ends lost 2 bases and 4 bases respectively, with 12 bases between them. The CDR3 has 15 amino acids. The CDR3 loop reads CASSENRQVKNIQYF. DNA for the CDR3: TGTGCCAGCAGTGAAAACCGACAGGTTAAAAACATTCAGTACTTC.

The chain has TRBV19 and TRBJ2-4; possibly TRBD1 or TRBD2 for D (5 bases each). CDR1 is LNHDA and CDR2 is SQIVND in the germline V gene (reference sequence). Trimming pared 8 bases from V and 7 bases from J, leaving 18 bases between. CDR3 length: 14 residues. The CDR3 coding sequence is TGTGCCAGTGCCCCCCGGGGCGCCTGGAACATTCAGTACTTC. It encodes CASAPRGAWNIQYF.

V and J are TRBV6-1 and TRBJ1-1; 10 nucleotides agree with TRBD1. Trimming at V came to 2 bases and at J to 0 bases, leaving 9 bases not matched to a gene. In germline, CDR1 is MNHNS, CDR2 SASEGT. The CDR3 extends over 18 amino acids. The CDR3 region has the DNA TGTGCCAGCAGTGAACAACCCCTAGGGACAGGGGTGAACACTGAAGCTTTCTTT. Translated: CASSEQPLGTGVNTEAFF.

The rearrangement joins TRBV19 to TRBJ2-5, with 8 bases aligning to TRBD2. Germline CDR1 is LNHDA and CDR2 is SQIVND (reference sequence). This CDR3 is 15 amino acids long. The trim removed 4 bases at V and 1 base at J, leaving 5 bases unmatched. The CDR3: CASSKAGGTQETQYF. CDR3 in DNA: TGTGCCAGTAGTAAGGCGGGGGGCACCCAAGAGACCCAGTACTTC.

The rearrangement links TRBV10-2 to TRBJ1-5, with a tentative D call TRBD1 (6 bases). The V gene's germline CDR1 is WSHSY and CDR2 SAAADI. V gave up 7 bases and J gave up 7 bases, with 17 bases separating them. The CDR3 spans 14 residues. The CDR3 sequence: CASTRTGLGQPQHF. For the CDR3, the DNA is TGCGCCAGCACCAGAACAGGGTTGGGACAGCCCCAGCATTTT.

The chain joins TRBV9 to TRBJ2-3; 9 bases align to TRBD2. The CDR3 length is 16 residues. With 3 bases clipped from V and 2 bases from J, the junction kept 7 bases outside the gene matches. Germline values: CDR1 SGDLS, CDR2 YYNGEE. The CDR3 DNA reads TGTGCCAGCAGCGCATTTAGCGGGGGCCTCACAGATACGCAGTATTTT. Translation: CASSAFSGGLTDTQYF.

The CDR3 spells CASRPNGLPQTEAFF. CDR3 DNA: TGTGCCAGCAGACCCAACGGACTCCCCCAAACTGAAGCTTTCTTT. The chain employs TRBV14 and TRBJ1-1; D gene uncertain. The CDR3 has 15 residues. With 6 bases removed from V and 5 bases from J, the gap between germline ends came to 19 bases. Per the germline V gene, CDR1 is SGHDN and CDR2 is FVKESK.